The 4 T cell receptor beta chains reported below all come from one sample, sequenced in a study of T cells in women clearing cervical HPV infection. This table comes from immunoSEQ multiplex PCR, and its TCRdb copy is limited to in-frame clones, with some not included. This table lists 30,000 to 45,000 clones. The sequenced material came from blood buffy coat. These receptors were collected from a woman aged 18 to 75 with a cervical HPV16 infection that either progressed to CIN3+ or cleared (not recorded which).

CDR3 bases read: TGTGCCAGCAGTCCCACACTACCGCCGCGCAGTGAA. This gives the protein CASSPTLPPRSE. The whole CDR3 protein reads CASSPTLPPRSEAFF. The chain is built from TRBV6-2 or TRBV6-3 and TRBJ1-1, with D hard to call. The CDR3 end is not reached by the read, which stops 3 residues before it; the germline J gene fills it in. Germline lookup yields CDR1 MNHEY and CDR2 SVGEGT. Between the trimmed V and J ends, which lost 5 bases and 7 bases, there was a span of 20 bases. The CDR3 has 15 residues.

On this clone: The CDR3 extends 3 residues past the end of the read, so its final part is completed from the germline J gene. The V and J genes are TRBV5-1 and TRBJ2-3; 9 bases line up with TRBD1. The CDR3 loop spans 17 amino acids. CDR1 is SGHRS and CDR2 is YFSETQ in the germline V gene. Incomplete CDR3 DNA: TGCGCCAGCAGCTTGGTTCCGGGACAGGGAAGCAATCAGCCG. Translated: CASSLVPGQGSNQP. The whole CDR3 sequence is CASSLVPGQGSNQPQYF.

Of note for this clone: The observed sequence ends 3 residues before the CDR3 terminus, with the missing tail filled in from the germline J gene. The V and J genes are TRBV10-3 and TRBJ2-6; TRBD1 matches at 7 bases. Germline trimming cut 6 bases from V and 0 bases from J; bases unmatched to any gene: 5. Per germline, CDR1 ENHRY and CDR2 SYGVKD. The CDR3 loop spans 16 amino acids. The CDR3 loop reads CAIRTQGYSGANVLTF. CDR3 DNA, as far as it was read: TGTGCCATCAGGACACAGGGGTACTCTGGGGCCAACGTC.

CDR3 residues: CASRLNQDSYGYTF. The sequenced CDR3 bases are TGTGCCAGCAGACTAAACCAGGACAGCTATGGC. The J gene is TRBJ1-2, the V gene TRBV5-5, with D perhaps matching TRBD1 (6 bases). The read is 3 residues too short to cover the CDR3 end, so that end is filled in from the germline J gene. With 5 bases removed from V and 4 bases from J, the gap between germline ends came to 15 bases. The V gene's germline CDR1 is SGHKS and CDR2 YYEKEE (reference sequence). This CDR3 region has 14 residues.